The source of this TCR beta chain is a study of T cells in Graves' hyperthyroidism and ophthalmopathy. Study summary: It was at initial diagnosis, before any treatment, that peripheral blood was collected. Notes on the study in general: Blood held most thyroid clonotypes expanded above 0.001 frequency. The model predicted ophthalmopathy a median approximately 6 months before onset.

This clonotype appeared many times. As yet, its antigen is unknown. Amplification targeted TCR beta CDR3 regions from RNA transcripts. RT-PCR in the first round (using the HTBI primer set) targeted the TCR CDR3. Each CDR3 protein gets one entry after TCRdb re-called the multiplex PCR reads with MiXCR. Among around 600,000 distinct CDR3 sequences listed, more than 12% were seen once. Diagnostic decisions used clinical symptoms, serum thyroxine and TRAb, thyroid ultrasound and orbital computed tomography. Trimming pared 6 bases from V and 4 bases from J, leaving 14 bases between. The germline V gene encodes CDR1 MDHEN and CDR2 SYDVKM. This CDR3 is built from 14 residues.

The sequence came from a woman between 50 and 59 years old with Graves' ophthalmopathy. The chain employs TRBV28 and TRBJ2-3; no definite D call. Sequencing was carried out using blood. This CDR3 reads CASSLPIAADTQYF. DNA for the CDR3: TGTGCCAGCAGCCTGCCGATCGCCGCAGATACGCAGTATTTT.